This T cell receptor (beta chain) is from a study of shared clonotypes between healthy human individuals. Study-level background: Each donor contributed plates that comprised three CD4 naive, three CD4 memory, two CD8 naive and one CD8 memory.

As concerns this clone: Its antigen is not known.

CDR3 length equals 16 residues. CDR1 is SGDLS, CDR2 YYNGEE, per germline. V shed 3 bases, J shed 2 bases, and the junction held 9 bases outside the gene matches. Per the authors' pipeline: Filtering differed since immunoSEQ provided only junctions, with no quality scores. The assay was immunoSEQ multiplex PCR, and TCRdb's table has in-frame clones only and misses some. That table furnishes V, J and clone size, whereas the DNA furnished D and trimming. The sample holds about 2 million clones, about 95% seen once. General study points: Shared clonotypes across all four donors exceeded non-shared ones in generation probability.

CD8 cells classed as naive were CD45RO-negative and positively selected for CCR7, excluding terminally differentiated effector memory CD45RA+ cells. Sequenced input: naive CD8+ T cells sorted from blood. The V gene is TRBV9, the J gene TRBJ2-3; 7 bases match TRBD1. This TCR was sampled from a man aged 18 to 29 in good health. CDR3 nucleotides: TGTGCCAGCAGCGCCTGGGACAGCTCAGACACAGATACGCAGTATTTT. It translates to CASSAWDSSDTDTQYF.